This TCR beta chain emerged from a study of T cells after posttransplantation cyclophosphamide. Findings and limits, study-wide: TRB overlap between skin or GI tissue T cells and blood was limited. Donor CD8+ memory clones often dominated recipient blood repertoires at later times. After PTCy, TRB diversity resembled that of CNI/methotrexate controls.

The germline V gene encodes CDR1 SEHNR and CDR2 FQNEAQ (reference sequence). Trimming removed 4 bases from V and 4 bases from J, with 14 bases in between. The CDR3 contains 14 residues. Of note for this clone: Antigen unknown.

A marrow graft followed busulfan-fludarabine conditioning, with cyclophosphamide on days +3 and +4. Clones were read by immunoSEQ multiplex PCR, and TCRdb kept only the in-frame ones, dropping some. The sample comprises over 3,000 clones, roughly three quarters of which are singletons, and around half rests with the top ten. Sequences were derived from CD8+ T cells sorted from PBMCs, sampled around 1,100 days after allogeneic stem cell transplant with posttransplant cyclophosphamide. The receptor comes from a female patient aged 40-50 years who received an allogeneic stem cell transplant from a related donor, was CMV-positive, and had no GVHD. Some T cells may be the graft donor's. The V gene is TRBV7-9, the J gene TRBJ2-7; D may be TRBD1 (5 bases). CDR3 nucleotide sequence: TGTGCCAGCAGCTCAGGGTGGGCGTTATACGAGCAGTACTTC. Protein product: CASSSGWALYEQYF.